This T cell receptor beta chain was identified during a study of blood T cell repertoires in COVID-19. Overall study context: The United States, Italy and Spain provided the acute and convalescent COVID-19 samples. PBMCs, B-cell-depleted T cells, or T cells provided the cDNA or gDNA that made up the material.

Germline V CDR1 and CDR2: SGHTS, YDEGEE. Trimming took 3 bases from V and 4 from J, leaving 16 bases between them. This CDR3 has 15 residues. Methods used by the authors: How many nucleated cells were present was estimated from reference gene primer amplification. Method: immunoSEQ multiplex PCR; TCRdb's copy keeps in-frame clones and lacks some. The DNA was the basis for D and trimming; V, J and clone size are from that table. The table shows about 160,000 clones, with roughly four fifths occurring only once. The V gene is TRBV5-8, the J gene TRBJ1-1, with D possibly being TRBD1 (6 bases). The sample comprised peripheral blood. This sequence originates from a woman aged 80 or older with acute or convalescent COVID-19. The CDR3 DNA sequence: TGTGCCAGCAGCTCCCAATCACAGGGTCGCACTGAAGCTTTCTTT. Translating gives CASSSQSQGRTEAFF.